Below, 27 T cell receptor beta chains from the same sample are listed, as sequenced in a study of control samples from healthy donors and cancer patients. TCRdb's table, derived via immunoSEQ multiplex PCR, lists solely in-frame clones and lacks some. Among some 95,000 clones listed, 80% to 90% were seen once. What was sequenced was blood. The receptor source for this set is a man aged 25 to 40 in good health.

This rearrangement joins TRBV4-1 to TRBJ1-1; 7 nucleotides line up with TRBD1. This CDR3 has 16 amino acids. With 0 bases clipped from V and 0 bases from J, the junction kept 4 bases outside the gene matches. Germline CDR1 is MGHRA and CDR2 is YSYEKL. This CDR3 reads CASSQDGDRLNTEAFF. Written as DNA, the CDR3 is TGCGCCAGCAGCCAAGATGGGGACAGATTGAACACTGAAGCTTTCTTT.

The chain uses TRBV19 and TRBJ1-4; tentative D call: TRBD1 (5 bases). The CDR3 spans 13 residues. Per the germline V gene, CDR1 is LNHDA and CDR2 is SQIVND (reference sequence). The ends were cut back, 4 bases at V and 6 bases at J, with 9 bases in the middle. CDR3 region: CASSTGLDEKLFF. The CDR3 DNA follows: TGTGCCAGTAGTACAGGGCTGGATGAAAAACTGTTTTTT.

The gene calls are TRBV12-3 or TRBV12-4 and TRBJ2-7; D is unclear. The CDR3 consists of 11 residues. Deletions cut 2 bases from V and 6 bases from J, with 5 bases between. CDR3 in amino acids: CASSLLSEQYF. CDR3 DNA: TGTGCCAGCAGTTTACTCTCCGAGCAGTACTTC.

The CDR3 nucleotides read TGTGCCAGCAGCTCGGGACTAGCGGGACCATACAATGAGCAGTTCTTC. It yields the protein CASSSGLAGPYNEQFF. The J gene is TRBJ2-1, the V gene TRBV7-7, with TRBD2 identical over 13 bases. Trimming at V came to 4 bases and at J to 4 bases, leaving 4 bases not matched to a gene. The germline V gene has CDR1 SSHAT and CDR2 FNYEAQ (reference sequence). This CDR3 has 16 amino acids.

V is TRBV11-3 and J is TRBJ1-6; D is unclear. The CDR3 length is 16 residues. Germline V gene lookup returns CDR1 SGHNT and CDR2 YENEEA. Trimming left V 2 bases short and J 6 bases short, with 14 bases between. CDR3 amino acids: CASSLNRVKFNSPLHF. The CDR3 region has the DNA TGTGCCAGCAGCTTAAACAGAGTGAAGTTTAATTCACCCCTCCACTTT.

The CDR3, as DNA: TGTGCCAGCAGCTTGGGGCCAGGGGGGAGTAATGAAAAACTGTTTTTT. Its translation is CASSLGPGGSNEKLFF. The genes are TRBV11-2 and TRBJ1-4; 7 bases agree with TRBD1. Germline V gene data show CDR1 as SGHAT and CDR2 as FQNNGV. J gave up 4 bases and V 3 bases, and 8 bases lay outside the gene matches. The CDR3 extends over 16 amino acids.

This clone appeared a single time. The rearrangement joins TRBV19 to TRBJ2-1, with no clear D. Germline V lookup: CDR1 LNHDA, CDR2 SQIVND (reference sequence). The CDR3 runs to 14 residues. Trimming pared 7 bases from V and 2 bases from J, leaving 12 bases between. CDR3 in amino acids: CASKLAEPYNEQFF. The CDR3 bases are TGTGCCAGTAAATTAGCTGAGCCCTACAATGAGCAGTTCTTC.

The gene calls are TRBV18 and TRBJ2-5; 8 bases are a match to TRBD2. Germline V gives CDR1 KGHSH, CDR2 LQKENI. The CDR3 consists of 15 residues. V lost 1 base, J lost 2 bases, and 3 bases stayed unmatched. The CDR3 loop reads CASSPRAGGQETQYF. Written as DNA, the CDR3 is TGTGCCAGCTCACCACGCGCGGGAGGTCAAGAGACCCAGTACTTC.

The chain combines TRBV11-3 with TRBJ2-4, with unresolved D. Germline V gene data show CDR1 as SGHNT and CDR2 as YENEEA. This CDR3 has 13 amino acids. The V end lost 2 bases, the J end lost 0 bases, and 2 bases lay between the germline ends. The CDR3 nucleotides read TGTGCCAGCAGCTTACTAGCCAAAAACATTCAGTACTTC. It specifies CASSLLAKNIQYF.

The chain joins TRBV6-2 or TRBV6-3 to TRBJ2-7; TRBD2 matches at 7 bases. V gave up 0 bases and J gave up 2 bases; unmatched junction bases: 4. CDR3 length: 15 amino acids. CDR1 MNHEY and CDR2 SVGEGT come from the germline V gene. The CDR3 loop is CASSYSGGGPYEQYF. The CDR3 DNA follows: TGTGCCAGCAGTTACTCTGGGGGAGGGCCCTACGAGCAGTACTTC.

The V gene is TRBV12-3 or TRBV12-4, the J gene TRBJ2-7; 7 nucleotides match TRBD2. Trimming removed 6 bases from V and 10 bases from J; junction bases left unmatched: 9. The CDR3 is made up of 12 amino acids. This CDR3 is CASRMDAGVQYF. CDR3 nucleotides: TGTGCCAGCAGGATGGATGCGGGGGTTCAGTACTTC.

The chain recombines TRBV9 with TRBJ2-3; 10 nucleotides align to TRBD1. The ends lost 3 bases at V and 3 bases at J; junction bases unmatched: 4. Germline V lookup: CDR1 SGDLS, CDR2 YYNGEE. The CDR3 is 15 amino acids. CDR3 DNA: TGTGCCAGCAGCGGCCGGGACAGGGGTACAGATACGCAGTATTTT. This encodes CASSGRDRGTDTQYF.

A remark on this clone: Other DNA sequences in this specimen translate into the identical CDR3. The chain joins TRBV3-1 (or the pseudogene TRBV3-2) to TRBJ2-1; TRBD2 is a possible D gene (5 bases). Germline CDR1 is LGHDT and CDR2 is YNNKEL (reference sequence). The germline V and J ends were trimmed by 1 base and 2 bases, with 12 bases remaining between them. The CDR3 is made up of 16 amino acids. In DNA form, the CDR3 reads TGTGCCAGCAGCCAAGTAGGAGGTGCCACCTACAATGAGCAGTTCTTC. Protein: CASSQVGGATYNEQFF.

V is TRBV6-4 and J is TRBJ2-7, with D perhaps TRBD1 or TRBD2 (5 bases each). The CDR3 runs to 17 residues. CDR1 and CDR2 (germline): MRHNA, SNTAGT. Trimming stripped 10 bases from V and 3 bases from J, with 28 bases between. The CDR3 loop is CATEDLLEGRTNYEQYF. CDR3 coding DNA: TGTGCCACCGAAGACCTATTAGAGGGACGGACGAACTACGAGCAGTACTTC.

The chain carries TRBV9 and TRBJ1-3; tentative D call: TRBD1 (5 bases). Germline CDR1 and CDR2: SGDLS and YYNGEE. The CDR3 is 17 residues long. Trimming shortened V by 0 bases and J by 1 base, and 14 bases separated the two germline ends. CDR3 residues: CASSVASQGTSGNTIYF. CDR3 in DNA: TGTGCCAGCAGCGTAGCCTCCCAGGGAACTTCTGGAAACACCATATATTTT.

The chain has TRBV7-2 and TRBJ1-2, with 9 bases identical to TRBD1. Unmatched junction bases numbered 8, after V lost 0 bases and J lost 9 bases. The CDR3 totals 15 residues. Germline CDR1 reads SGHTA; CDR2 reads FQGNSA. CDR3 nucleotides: TGTGCCAGCAGCTTAGCGCGGGACAGGGCTTCGAGCTACACCTTC. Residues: CASSLARDRASSYTF.

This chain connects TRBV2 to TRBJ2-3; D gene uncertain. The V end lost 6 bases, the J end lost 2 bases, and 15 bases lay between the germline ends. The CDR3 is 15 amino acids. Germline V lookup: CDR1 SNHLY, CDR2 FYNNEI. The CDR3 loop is CASRHGGGHTDTQYF. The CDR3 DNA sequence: TGTGCCAGCAGACATGGCGGCGGTCACACAGATACGCAGTATTTT.

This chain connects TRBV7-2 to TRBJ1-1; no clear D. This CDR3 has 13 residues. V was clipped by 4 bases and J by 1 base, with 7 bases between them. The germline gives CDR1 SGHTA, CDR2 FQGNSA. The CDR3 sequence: CASSWARNTEAFF. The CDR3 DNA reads TGTGCCAGCAGCTGGGCTAGGAACACTGAAGCTTTCTTT.

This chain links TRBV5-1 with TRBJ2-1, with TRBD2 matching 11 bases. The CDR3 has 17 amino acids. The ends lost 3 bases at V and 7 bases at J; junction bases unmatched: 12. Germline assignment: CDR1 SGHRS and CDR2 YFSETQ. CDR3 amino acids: CASSSTSGSTVANEQFF. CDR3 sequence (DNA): TGCGCCAGCAGCTCAACTAGCGGGAGCACTGTCGCGAATGAGCAGTTCTTC.

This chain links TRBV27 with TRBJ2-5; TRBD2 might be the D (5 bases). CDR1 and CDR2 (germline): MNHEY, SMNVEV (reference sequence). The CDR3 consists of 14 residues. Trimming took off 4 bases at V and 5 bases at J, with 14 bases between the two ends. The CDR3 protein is CASSSHTRRETQYF. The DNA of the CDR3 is TGTGCCAGCAGTTCGCACACGAGGAGGGAGACCCAGTACTTC.

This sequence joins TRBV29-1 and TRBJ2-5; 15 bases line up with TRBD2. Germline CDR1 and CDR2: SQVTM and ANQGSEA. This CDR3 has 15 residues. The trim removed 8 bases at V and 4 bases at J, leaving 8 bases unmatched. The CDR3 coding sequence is TGCAGCACATGGACTAGCGGGAGGGCCGGAGAGACCCAGTACTTC. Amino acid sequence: CSTWTSGRAGETQYF. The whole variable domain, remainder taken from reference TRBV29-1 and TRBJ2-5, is SAVISQKPSRDICQRGTSLTIQCQVDSQVTMMFWYRQQPGQSLTLIATANQGSEATYESGFVIDKFPISRPNLTFSTLTVSNMSPEDSSIYLCSTWTSGRAGETQYFGPGTRLLVL.

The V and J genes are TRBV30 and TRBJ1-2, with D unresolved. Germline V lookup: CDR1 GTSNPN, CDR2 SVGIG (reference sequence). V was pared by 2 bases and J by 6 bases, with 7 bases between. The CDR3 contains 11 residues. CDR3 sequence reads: CAWSTGDGYTF. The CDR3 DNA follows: TGTGCCTGGAGTACGGGAGATGGCTACACCTTC.

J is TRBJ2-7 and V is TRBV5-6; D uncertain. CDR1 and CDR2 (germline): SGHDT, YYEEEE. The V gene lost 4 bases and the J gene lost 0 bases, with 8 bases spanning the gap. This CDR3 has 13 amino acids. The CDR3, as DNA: TGTGCCAGCAGCCCCAGACCCTCCTACGAGCAGTACTTC. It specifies CASSPRPSYEQYF.

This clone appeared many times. CDR3 DNA sequence: TGTGCCAGCAGGCCCGGGACAGGATTCAATCAGCCCCAGCATTTT. Its protein product is CASRPGTGFNQPQHF. This chain uses TRBV6-6 with TRBJ1-5; 8 bases match TRBD1. The germline V gene encodes CDR1 MNHNY and CDR2 SVGAGI (reference sequence). Losses at the gene ends were 6 bases for V and 3 bases for J; bases not matched to a gene: 7. The CDR3 runs to 15 residues.

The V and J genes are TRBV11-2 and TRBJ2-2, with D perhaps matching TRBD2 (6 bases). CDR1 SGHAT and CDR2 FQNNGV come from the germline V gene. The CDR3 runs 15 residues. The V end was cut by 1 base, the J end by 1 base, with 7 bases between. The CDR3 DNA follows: TGTGCCAGCAGCTTAGCGGGAGAGAACACCGGGGAGCTGTTTTTT. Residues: CASSLAGENTGELFF.

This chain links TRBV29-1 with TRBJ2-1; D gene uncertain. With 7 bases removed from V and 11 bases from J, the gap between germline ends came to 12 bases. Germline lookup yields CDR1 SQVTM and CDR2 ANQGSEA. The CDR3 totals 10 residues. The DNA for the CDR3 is TGCAGCGCCGAAGTCGGCCAGCAGTTCTTC. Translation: CSAEVGQQFF.

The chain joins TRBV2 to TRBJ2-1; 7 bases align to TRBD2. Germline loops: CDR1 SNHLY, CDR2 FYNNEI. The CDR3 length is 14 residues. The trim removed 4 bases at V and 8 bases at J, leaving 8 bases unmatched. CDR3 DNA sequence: TGTGCCAGCAGTGGAGGCGGGAGAAGGCATGAGCAGTTCTTC. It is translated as CASSGGGRRHEQFF.